These 22 T cell receptor beta chains were sequenced from one sample in a study of technical replicates of blood from a handful of donors. The table came from immunoSEQ multiplex PCR; TCRdb's copy has only in-frame clones and leaves some out. The sample contains fewer than 100,000 clones, 97% of which appear only once. Sequencing was done on a sample of T cells isolated from PBMCs. Source of these receptors: a human donor in good health.

This chain uses TRBV5-1 with TRBJ1-2, with no clear D. CDR3 length equals 13 residues. Germline V gene data show CDR1 as SGHRS and CDR2 as YFSETQ. V lost 4 bases and J lost 3, with 10 bases in between. The CDR3 coding sequence is TGCGCCAGCAGCATGCTACGGGACTATGGCTACACCTTC. Translation gives CASSMLRDYGYTF.

The V gene is TRBV27, the J gene TRBJ1-3; D not resolved. The CDR3 sequence is 14 residues long. From germline, CDR1 is MNHEY and CDR2 SMNVEV (reference sequence). V gave up 5 bases and J gave up 0 bases, with 8 bases separating them. CDR3 residues: CASSPLISGNTIYF. Here the CDR3 DNA reads TGTGCCAGCAGTCCCCTAATCTCTGGAAACACCATATATTTT.

V usage is TRBV27 and J usage is TRBJ2-5, with 12 bases identical to TRBD1. After removal of 4 bases from V and 5 bases from J, the junction contained 17 bases not matched to a gene. The CDR3 spans 19 residues. Germline V CDR1 and CDR2: MNHEY, SMNVEV (reference sequence). CDR3 protein: CASSSTPGQGAPGRETQYF. CDR3 nucleotides: TGTGCCAGCAGTTCGACGCCGGGACAGGGGGCACCGGGCCGGGAGACCCAGTACTTC.

J is TRBJ1-1 and V is TRBV5-1; tentative D call: TRBD1 (6 bases). The CDR3 consists of 14 residues. Germline V gives CDR1 SGHRS, CDR2 YFSETQ. Trimming left V 4 bases short and J 4 bases short, with 14 bases between. The CDR3 region has the DNA TGCGCCAGCAGCGGAACAGGGTTTGGCACTGAAGCTTTCTTT. Translating gives CASSGTGFGTEAFF.

The J gene is TRBJ2-5, the V gene TRBV7-3; TRBD1 matches at 9 bases. This CDR3 region has 13 residues. J was trimmed by 7 bases and V by 2 bases; bases with no gene match: 2. Per the germline V gene, CDR1 is SGHTA and CDR2 is FQGTGA. CDR3 sequence reads: CASSLGTGRTQYF. For the CDR3, the DNA is TGTGCCAGCAGCTTAGGGACAGGGAGGACCCAGTACTTC. The full variable domain, in which reference TRBV7-3 and TRBJ2-5 provide the parts outside the CDR3, is GAGVSQTPSNKVTEKGKYVELRCDPISGHTALYWYRQSLGQGPEFLIYFQGTGAADDSGLPNDRFFAVRPEGSVSTLKIQRTERGDSAVYLCASSLGTGRTQYFGPGTRLLVL.

The chain carries TRBV4-1 and TRBJ1-1; 9 bases match TRBD1. The J segment lost 1 base and the V segment lost 0 bases, leaving 9 bases of the junction unmatched. The CDR3 loop spans 18 amino acids. Germline V lookup: CDR1 MGHRA, CDR2 YSYEKL. This CDR3 is CASSQEGTGPSWNTEAFF. CDR3 DNA sequence: TGCGCCAGCAGCCAAGAAGGGACAGGGCCTTCCTGGAACACTGAAGCTTTCTTT.

This chain links TRBV6-6 with TRBJ1-5; D is unresolved. The length of the CDR3 is 13 residues. V lost 0 bases and J 15 bases, leaving 15 bases between the germline ends. The germline V gene encodes CDR1 MNHNY and CDR2 SVGAGI (reference sequence). The CDR3 region is CASSYSPAPLGHF. The DNA of the CDR3 is TGTGCCAGCAGTTACTCCCCCGCACCCCTAGGGCATTTT.

V and J are TRBV14 and TRBJ2-7; 10 bases are shared with TRBD2. The CDR3 runs to 14 residues. Losses at the gene ends were 3 bases for V and 4 bases for J; bases not matched to a gene: 3. The germline CDR1 and CDR2 sequences are SGHDN and FVKESK. The chain's CDR3 is CASSQPGLAYEQYF. For the CDR3, the DNA is TGTGCCAGCAGCCAGCCGGGACTAGCGTACGAGCAGTACTTC.

The V gene is TRBV30, the J gene TRBJ2-3; the D gene is possibly TRBD2 (6 bases). Germline V CDR1 and CDR2: GTSNPN, SVGIG (reference sequence). V shed 4 bases and J shed 3 bases, with 8 bases lying between them. The CDR3 contains 12 residues. The CDR3 region has the DNA TGTGCCTGGACGGCGGGGACAGATACGCAGTATTTT. This encodes CAWTAGTDTQYF.

This clone is a singleton in its sample. This chain joins TRBV29-1 and TRBJ2-1, with TRBD2 matching 7 bases. The CDR3 consists of 14 residues. Germline assignment: CDR1 SQVTM and CDR2 ANQGSEA. V lost 4 bases to trimming and J lost 5 bases; unmatched junction nucleotides: 8. CDR3 region: CSVGSTSADNEQFF. Here the CDR3 DNA reads TGCAGCGTTGGCTCAACTAGCGCCGACAATGAGCAGTTCTTC.

The chain has TRBV5-6 and TRBJ1-3; D remains ambiguous. Per the germline V gene, CDR1 is SGHDT and CDR2 is YYEEEE. The CDR3 length is 12 residues. The V and J ends lost 4 bases and 6 bases respectively, with 8 bases between them. As DNA, the CDR3 is TGTGCCAGCAGCAGGGAGGCAAACACCATATATTTT. As protein: CASSREANTIYF.

This CDR3 reads CSVERQGSYEQYF. DNA for the CDR3: TGCAGCGTTGAAAGACAGGGCAGCTACGAGCAGTACTTC. The chain has TRBV29-1 and TRBJ2-7, with 7 bases aligning to TRBD1. Germline CDR1 is SQVTM and CDR2 is ANQGSEA. The CDR3 spans 13 residues. J was trimmed by 3 bases and V by 2 bases; bases with no gene match: 4.

V and J are TRBV5-4 and TRBJ1-2, with 8 bases aligning to TRBD1. V lost 0 bases and J lost 10; bases outside the gene matches: 14. Germline values: CDR1 SGHNT, CDR2 YYREEE (reference sequence). The CDR3 consists of 16 residues. The CDR3: CASSLGIGQGFVDYTF. In nucleotides, the CDR3 is TGTGCCAGCAGCTTGGGAATAGGACAGGGTTTCGTTGACTACACCTTC.

This clone was observed a single time. The chain uses TRBV19 and TRBJ2-1, with TRBD2 matching over 8 bases. The length of the CDR3 is 14 residues. Germline CDR1 and CDR2: LNHDA and SQIVND (reference sequence). V gave up 5 bases and J gave up 6 bases; unmatched junction bases: 6. CDR3 bases: TGTGCCAGTAGTCCGCTAGCGGGTCCCAATGAGCAGTTCTTC. It is translated as CASSPLAGPNEQFF. The full variable domain, its missing parts supplied by reference TRBV19 and TRBJ2-1, is DGGITQSPKYLFRKEGQNVTLSCEQNLNHDAMYWYRQDPGQGLRLIYYSQIVNDFQKGDIAEGYSVSREKKESFPLTVTSAQKNPTAFYLCASSPLAGPNEQFFGPGTRLTVL.

CDR3 coding DNA: TGTGCCAGCAGCGTAGAGCCGGGACTGACGTACAATGAGCAGTTCTTC. Translating it yields CASSVEPGLTYNEQFF. This chain uses TRBV9 with TRBJ2-1, with a tentative D call TRBD2 (6 bases). CDR1 and CDR2 from the germline V gene are SGDLS and YYNGEE. V dropped 0 bases and J dropped 4 bases, with 14 bases sitting between them. The CDR3 runs 16 residues.

This rearrangement joins TRBV5-4 to TRBJ1-4; no firm D call. Trimming took 1 base from V and 5 from J, leaving 6 bases between them. CDR3 size: 13 residues. Germline CDR1 SGHNT, CDR2 YYREEE (reference sequence). CDR3 sequence: CASSLSLNEKLFF. The CDR3 DNA follows: TGTGCCAGCAGCTTGAGCTTAAATGAAAAACTGTTTTTT.

The chain is built from TRBV25-1 and TRBJ1-2; TRBD1 might be the D (5 bases). This CDR3 spans 17 amino acids. The V and J ends lost 1 base and 4 bases respectively, with 19 bases between them. In germline, CDR1 is MGHDK, CDR2 SYGVNS. The DNA for the CDR3 is TGTGCCAGCAGTGAATCGGGGGTTGGGGAGGGGATCTATGGCTACACCTTC. This encodes CASSESGVGEGIYGYTF.

The V call is TRBV10-3, the J call TRBJ2-2; D perhaps matches TRBD2 (6 bases). The germline V gene encodes CDR1 ENHRY and CDR2 SYGVKD. The CDR3 is 14 residues long. Trimming removed 9 bases from V and 0 bases from J, with 11 bases in between. Written as DNA, the CDR3 is TGTGCCATTTTAAGCGGGTCGAACACCGGGGAGCTGTTTTTT. The encoded protein is CAILSGSNTGELFF.

The gene calls are TRBV19 and TRBJ2-7; 12 bases are shared with TRBD1. After removal of 2 bases from V and 2 bases from J, the junction contained 19 bases not matched to a gene. Germline V gene data show CDR1 as LNHDA and CDR2 as SQIVND (reference sequence). The CDR3 consists of 21 residues. CDR3 sequence (DNA): TGTGCCAGTAGTATAAGCGGCCTAAAATCCGGGACAGGGGGCCTAACCTACGAGCAGTACTTC. The encoded protein is CASSISGLKSGTGGLTYEQYF.

This sequence joins TRBV4-1 and TRBJ1-2; D might be TRBD1 (6 bases). The germline V gene has CDR1 MGHRA and CDR2 YSYEKL. CDR3 length: 14 amino acids. Trimming shortened V by 2 bases and J by 2 bases, and 9 bases separated the two germline ends. In DNA, the CDR3 is TGCGCCAGCAGCCAAAAGGGGGTGAACTATGGCTACACCTTC. Its protein is CASSQKGVNYGYTF.

V and J are TRBV19 and TRBJ2-3, with 7 bases matching TRBD2. CDR3 length: 16 amino acids. Germline V lookup: CDR1 LNHDA, CDR2 SQIVND (reference sequence). The trim removed 8 bases at V and 4 bases at J, leaving 15 bases unmatched. Here the CDR3 DNA reads TGTGCCAGTTGCCTCACGGGCGGGAGCATTCCAGATACGCAGTATTTT. It yields the protein CASCLTGGSIPDTQYF.

The chain has TRBV7-6 and TRBJ2-7, with a tentative D call TRBD2 (5 bases). The CDR3 has 15 amino acids. The V gene lost 5 bases and the J gene lost 3 bases, with 17 bases spanning the gap. The germline V gene has CDR1 SGHVS and CDR2 FNYEAQ. In DNA form, the CDR3 reads TGTGCCAGCAGCCCCGTAGGAGGCTTTGGCTACGAGCAGTACTTC. This translates into CASSPVGGFGYEQYF.